This T cell receptor (beta chain) was identified during a study of shared clonotypes between healthy human individuals (dated by TCRdb to 2020 to 2021). For the wider study: The cohort comprised a couple of women and a few men aged 18 to 49 years. For each donor, CD4 naive and CD4 memory were each run on three plates, CD8 naive on two plates, and CD8 memory on one plate. Blood TCR repertoires of a handful of healthy adults were deeply sequenced to estimate repertoire size and the extent of clonotype sharing between individuals. Different laboratories and diverse techniques were used to prepare libraries and sequence TCR repertoires, to increase sequencing depth and limit assay-specific biases. Per donor, leukapheresis produced somewhere between about 0.9 and 9.5 billion PBMCs.

The CDR3, from cysteine to phenylalanine, totals 21 residues. Left in the record is the CDR3 DNA by itself, 63 bases read in frame from the first base. Based on the germline V gene, the CDR1 and CDR2 sequences are SGHDN and FVKESK. Trimming takes 0 bases off V and 0 bases off J; junction bases not matched to a gene: 15. Healthy HIV-negative adults with no recently reported acute infections or vaccinations were included as donors. Every donor was a Caucasian adult living in Nashville, Tennessee, USA. Magnetic negative selection was used to enrich CD4+ T cells, after which naive cells were positively selected on CD45RA and the negative fraction became the memory subset. Blood was collected by leukapheresis, and PBMCs were isolated by Ficoll-Histopaque density gradient centrifugation and then cryopreserved in liquid nitrogen vapor phase. Analytical flow cytometry was used to check the purity and quantity of each magnetically sorted T cell population. Genomic DNA was isolated from every sorted fraction and measured by UV absorbance on a Nanodrop 2000c.

TCR CDR3 regions were amplified from genomic DNA by multiplex PCR using the deep immunoSEQ assay. Genomic DNA extracted from each cell subset was distributed evenly over all wells of several immunoSEQ 96-well plates, and each plate served as one replicate. Each replicate PCR for sorted subsets received about 200 ng genomic DNA, equal to roughly 30,000 T cell genomes. Purified libraries were measured with a Qubit 3.0 fluorometer, size-checked on a Bioanalyzer 2100, and measured again with the KAPA Library Quantification kit. Every immunoSEQ 96-well plate was sequenced on a separate single-read 150-cycle Illumina NextSeq 550 flow cell. The authors' pipeline ran thus. Because the immunoSEQ output held only junctional sequences and lacked quality scores, the filtering could not match the filtering applied to full-length reads. To assign V/J genes and CDR3, sequences were annotated against IMGT germline references using PyIR, a Python wrapper for IgBLAST v1.9. Any read was removed if the V/J assignment was weak (E-value above 1e-6), the CDR3 was missing, or the read contained stop codons, out-of-frame junctions, or ambiguous translated residues. V3J clonotypes were defined as sequences sharing the same inferred V gene, J gene, and CDR3 amino acid sequence. Percentage overlap between repertoires was calculated by dividing the number of shared unique clonotypes by the size of the smaller repertoire. Repertoire richness was assessed with RTK rarefaction, the Chao1 estimator, and Recon v2.1 estimates of unobserved clonotypes. Generation probabilities for all TCRbeta clonotypes obtained by the gDNA method from a handful of donors were computed using OLGA. TCRdb provides this immuneACCESS table in a form limited to in-frame rearrangements. Some clones are lacking; in checked studies, under half of them reflect an unresolved V gene, and why the rest are absent is not known. V, J and clone size derive from that table, while D and trimming were established from the DNA sequence. For this sample the table gives approximately 1,000,000 clones, of which about 80% were detected only once. Of the sample, almost 0.9% falls within the top ten clones.

Concerning this clone: Which antigen it targets is not known. No much larger clone exists at a distance of one base, and base qualities are not known.

Overall study results and their limits: Compared with non-shared clonotypes, clonotypes shared by all four sorted-subset donors had higher generation probabilities. Sampling was restricted to blood, and TCR repertoires in tissue are likely to differ from TCR repertoires in blood. Incomplete sequencing was indicated by rarefaction of sorted-subset datasets, despite the large sequencing depth. Based on pairwise subsampling, the degree of clonotype sharing among donors was expected to be affected by sequencing depth. Because the study included only a small number of donors, the genetic and exposure-history diversity represented was limited. Estimated clonotype richness was generally larger for naive than for memory subsets. When a few donors were compared, the shared fraction of clonotypes was about 5.4% for naive CD4, 3% to 4% for naive CD8, roughly 2.3% for memory CD4, and under 0.5% for memory CD8.

The chain is made from TRBV14 and TRBJ2-1, and 9 junctional nucleotides match TRBD2. The sequence was collected from a young man in good health. Some clones in this sample may be carry-over from other donors' samples. The sample taken for sequencing was memory CD4+ T cells from PBMCs. The sample's cell subset or site, from its label and the paper: CD45RA-negative fraction. The CDR3 loop reads CASSQDVSGRLLLSSYNEQFF. In nucleotide form, the sequence is TGTGCCAGCAGCCAAGATGTTAGCGGGAGACTCCTCCTGAGCTCCTACAATGAGCAGTTCTTC.